This TCR beta chain was obtained from a study of blood T cell repertoires in COVID-19. Overall study context: Samples taken during acute and convalescent COVID-19 were collected in the United States, Italy and Spain. T cells, B-cell-depleted T cells, or PBMCs provided the cDNA or gDNA that served as material.

Germline loops: CDR1 MNHEY, CDR2 SVGAGI. The CDR3 covers 14 residues. V was cut by 7 bases and J by 0 bases, with 13 bases left in between. Sequencing was performed with immunoSEQ multiplex PCR; in TCRdb, only in-frame clones are kept and a portion is missing. The table lists around 300,000 clones, around 89% of them singletons. V is TRBV6-5 and J is TRBJ2-7; tentatively, D is TRBD1 (6 bases). Sequencing was carried out using peripheral blood. The source is a woman aged 45-65 years with active or convalescent COVID-19. In DNA form, the CDR3 reads TGTGCCAGCACCTGGACAGCTCACTCCTACGAGCAGTACTTC. This translates into CASTWTAHSYEQYF.